The entry below gives a single TCR beta chain sequence along with its context. The repertoire was sequenced with immunoSEQ multiplex PCR; TCRdb's copy has only in-frame clones and lacks some. The table shows tens of thousands of clones, with 79% occurring only once. The germline CDR1 and CDR2 sequences are SEHNR and FQNEAQ (reference sequence). The CDR3 is 16 residues long. V lost 1 base to trimming and J lost 5 bases; unmatched junction nucleotides: 6. The data stem from a study of OX40 agonist ivuxolimab in advanced cancers. The clonotype originates from an adult with an advanced solid tumor such as melanoma, head and neck, liver or kidney cancer. Sequencing used CD4+ or CD8+ T cells sorted from blood, obtained in a trial of the OX40 agonist ivuxolimab. The J gene is TRBJ1-5, the V gene TRBV7-9; the match to TRBD1 covers 9 bases. The CDR3 nucleotides read TGTGCCAGCAGCTTAGACGGGGACAGGGTCCATCAGCCCCAGCATTTT. Its translation is CASSLDGDRVHQPQHF.